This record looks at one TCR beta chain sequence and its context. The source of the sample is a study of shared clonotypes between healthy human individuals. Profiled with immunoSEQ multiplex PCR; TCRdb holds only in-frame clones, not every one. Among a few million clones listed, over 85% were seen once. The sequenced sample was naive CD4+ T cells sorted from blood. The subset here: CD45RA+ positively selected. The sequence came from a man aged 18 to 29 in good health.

Here the CDR3 reads CASSETGGKEETQYF. For the CDR3, the DNA is TGTGCCAGCAGCGAAACAGGGGGTAAGGAAGAGACCCAGTACTTC. This chain connects TRBV2 to TRBJ2-5; 8 nucleotides line up with TRBD1. The CDR3 has 15 amino acids. J gave up 3 bases and V 6 bases, and 9 bases lay outside the gene matches. Germline lookup yields CDR1 SNHLY and CDR2 FYNNEI. The complete variable domain, with remaining parts taken from reference TRBV2 and TRBJ2-5, reads EPEVTQTPSHQVTQMGQEVILRCVPISNHLYFYWYRQILGQKVEFLVSFYNNEISEKSEIFDDQFSVERPDGSNFTLKIRSTKLEDSAMYFCASSETGGKEETQYFGPGTRLLVL.